Below are 30 T cell receptor beta chains sequenced from a single sample in a study of cytomegalovirus exposure and HLA in healthy donors. Researchers ran the PCR with 60 Vbeta and 13 Jbeta primers. The repertoire was sequenced with immunoSEQ multiplex PCR; TCRdb's copy has only in-frame clones and lacks some. The profile shows about 110,000 clones, roughly 69% of them singletons. The sequencing input was PBMCs. The receptors derive from a man aged 45-60 years in good health and CMV-seropositive.

V and J are TRBV6-1 and TRBJ1-4; D not resolved. The CDR3 spans 14 residues. V lost 3 bases and J 8 bases, leaving 13 bases between the germline ends. CDR1 and CDR2 from the germline V gene are MNHNS and SASEGT. In DNA, the CDR3 is TGTGCCAGCAGTGAGACTGGGTCAATCGAAAAACTGTTTTTT. This translates into CASSETGSIEKLFF.

The rearrangement uses TRBV2 and TRBJ2-5, with D perhaps TRBD2 (5 bases). Germline loops: CDR1 SNHLY, CDR2 FYNNEI. The CDR3 has 13 residues. V dropped 0 bases and J dropped 10 bases, with 12 bases sitting between them. As DNA, the CDR3 is TGTGCCAGCAGTGAAGCGGAAGGGAGTATCCAGTACTTC. This codes for CASSEAEGSIQYF.

The CDR3 loop reads CASSVTDRDGYTF. CDR3 DNA: TGTGCCAGCAGTGTGACCGACAGGGATGGCTACACCTTC. The chain employs TRBV6-1 and TRBJ1-2; 7 bases map to TRBD1. The CDR3 spans 13 residues. The V gene end was trimmed by 4 bases and the J gene end by 6 bases; junction bases not matched to a gene: 5. The germline CDR1 and CDR2 sequences are MNHNS and SASEGT.

The chain carries TRBV6-5 and TRBJ2-5; perhaps TRBD2 as D (7 bases). The V and J ends lost 1 base and 2 bases respectively, with 14 bases between them. The CDR3 totals 16 residues. Looked up from germline, CDR1 is MNHEY and CDR2 is SVGAGI. The CDR3 DNA follows: TGTGCCAGCAGTTACTTGGGGGGGCATACACAAGAGACCCAGTACTTC. It translates to CASSYLGGHTQETQYF.

This clone was observed a few times. The chain uses TRBV30 and TRBJ1-6; possibly TRBD1 for D (6 bases). Germline V CDR1 and CDR2: GTSNPN, SVGIG (reference sequence). V lost 0 bases and J 7 bases, leaving 7 bases between the germline ends. This CDR3 has 13 amino acids. CDR3 region: CAWSVQGNSPLHF. The CDR3 DNA is TGTGCCTGGAGTGTACAGGGAAATTCACCCCTCCACTTT. The variable domain in full, completed from reference TRBV30 and TRBJ1-6, reads SQTIHQWPATLVQPVGSPLSLECTVEGTSNPNLYWYRQAAGRGLQLLFYSVGIGQISSEVPQNLSASRPQDRQFILSSKKLLLSDSGFYLCAWSVQGNSPLHFGNGTRLTVT.

The chain recombines TRBV6-9 with TRBJ1-4; the D is unclear. Germline V gene sequence: CDR1 MNHGY, CDR2 SVAAGI. CDR3 length equals 16 residues. V lost 7 bases and J 10 bases, leaving 25 bases between the germline ends. The CDR3 region is CASTPHRTLLEGKLFF. Written as DNA, the CDR3 is TGTGCCAGCACCCCGCACCGGACTCTCCTTGAGGGAAAACTGTTTTTT.

This clone turned up a few times. V gene TRBV11-1 combines with J gene TRBJ1-1; D is unresolved. The germline V and J ends were trimmed by 5 bases and 3 bases, with 16 bases remaining between them. CDR1 is SGHAT, CDR2 FQDESV, per germline (reference sequence). CDR3 length: 15 amino acids. CDR3 protein: CASSPTFLRDTEAFF. For the CDR3, the DNA is TGTGCCAGCAGCCCAACCTTCTTGCGGGACACTGAAGCTTTCTTT.

The chain combines TRBV5-1 with TRBJ1-6, with 9 bases matching TRBD1. Germline-derived CDR1 and CDR2 are SGHRS and YFSETQ. After removal of 1 base from V and 14 bases from J, the junction contained 7 bases not matched to a gene. This CDR3 has 14 residues. The CDR3 DNA reads TGCGCCAGCAGCTTGACAGGGGGCCCAGGGGCCCTCCACTTT. As protein: CASSLTGGPGALHF.

The chain joins TRBV6-1 to TRBJ2-2; D might be TRBD1 (5 bases). The germline V gene encodes CDR1 MNHNS and CDR2 SASEGT. The germline V and J ends were trimmed by 0 bases and 2 bases, with 7 bases remaining between them. This CDR3 comprises 15 residues. The CDR3 here is CASSEAGANTGELFF. CDR3 in DNA: TGTGCCAGCAGTGAAGCTGGGGCAAACACCGGGGAGCTGTTTTTT.

This rearrangement joins TRBV5-1 to TRBJ1-2, with 7 bases aligning to TRBD1. The CDR3 totals 15 residues. Germline V CDR1 and CDR2: SGHRS, YFSETQ. Losses at the gene ends were 4 bases for V and 0 bases for J; bases not matched to a gene: 6. This chain's CDR3 is CASSPRDRANYGYTF. CDR3 DNA: TGCGCCAGCAGCCCTCGGGACAGAGCTAACTATGGCTACACCTTC.

The rearrangement joins TRBV5-6 to TRBJ1-1, with a possible D match to TRBD1 (6 bases). Germline assignment: CDR1 SGHDT and CDR2 YYEEEE. This CDR3 spans 13 amino acids. V lost 6 bases, J lost 0 bases, and 9 bases lay in between. The CDR3 DNA follows: TGTGCCAGCATCGGACAGATGAACACTGAAGCTTTCTTT. It specifies CASIGQMNTEAFF. The variable domain in full, completed from reference TRBV5-6 and TRBJ1-1, reads DAGVTQSPTHLIKTRGQQVTLRCSPKSGHDTVSWYQQALGQGPQFIFQYYEEEERQRGNFPDRFSGHQFPNYSSELNVNALLLGDSALYLCASIGQMNTEAFFGQGTRLTVV.

This chain joins TRBV6-1 and TRBJ1-4; 12 bases are shared with TRBD1. With V trimmed by 11 bases and J by 8 bases, 6 bases remained unmatched. Germline CDR1 is MNHNS and CDR2 is SASEGT. There are 13 residues in the CDR3. CDR3 in amino acids: CAGSGTGGEKLFF. The CDR3 region has the DNA TGTGCCGGGTCCGGGACAGGGGGCGAAAAACTGTTTTTT.

This clone was seen only once. J is TRBJ2-7 and V is TRBV18, with D possibly being TRBD1 (6 bases). The CDR3 covers 16 residues. V dropped 2 bases and J dropped 0 bases, with 14 bases sitting between them. CDR1 is KGHSH, CDR2 LQKENI, per germline. As DNA, the CDR3 is TGTGCCAGCTCACCAACCCGGACAGCGAGCTCCTACGAGCAGTACTTC. Translation gives CASSPTRTASSYEQYF. The complete variable domain, with remaining parts taken from reference TRBV18 and TRBJ2-7, reads NAGVMQNPRHLVRRRGQEARLRCSPMKGHSHVYWYRQLPEEGLKFMVYLQKENIIDESGMPKERFSAEFPKEGPSILRIQQVVRGDSAAYFCASSPTRTASSYEQYFGPGTRLTVT.

This clone was observed once. The chain recombines TRBV6-1 with TRBJ1-1; D call uncertain. V gave up 4 bases and J gave up 2 bases, with 11 bases separating them. The CDR3 runs 14 residues. Per germline, CDR1 MNHNS and CDR2 SASEGT. The CDR3 DNA is TGTGCCAGCAGTGTCCCGGGAGGTAACACTGAAGCTTTCTTT. Translating gives CASSVPGGNTEAFF.

This clone was observed a single time. The chain combines TRBV7-8 with TRBJ2-7; perhaps TRBD1 as D (6 bases). V lost 5 bases and J 3 bases, leaving 17 bases between the germline ends. This CDR3 has 15 amino acids. Germline V lookup: CDR1 SGHVS, CDR2 FQNEAQ. The CDR3 DNA reads as TGTGCCAGCAGCCCCAGCTGGGGGCTAATCTACGAGCAGTACTTC. Amino acids: CASSPSWGLIYEQYF. The complete variable domain, with remaining parts taken from reference TRBV7-8 and TRBJ2-7, reads GAGVSQSPRYKVAKRGQDVALRCDPISGHVSLFWYQQALGQGPEFLTYFQNEAQLDKSGLPSDRFFAERPEGSVSTLKIQRTQQEDSAVYLCASSPSWGLIYEQYFGPGTRLTVT.

This clone was seen just once. The rearrangement uses TRBV6-4 and TRBJ1-2; D not certain. Germline CDR1 is MRHNA and CDR2 is SNTAGT. Trimming stripped 7 bases from V and 3 bases from J, with 9 bases between. The CDR3 is 12 amino acids. CDR3 sequence: CASTPGDYGYTF. CDR3 DNA sequence: TGTGCCAGCACCCCCGGGGACTATGGCTACACCTTC.

This clone turned up a few times. The rearrangement links TRBV11-3 to TRBJ2-1; tentatively, D is TRBD2 (5 bases). V was cut by 0 bases and J by 10 bases, with 10 bases left in between. The germline gives CDR1 SGHNT, CDR2 YENEEA. This CDR3 comprises 13 residues. CDR3 sequence: CASSLEAGGEQFF. In DNA form, the CDR3 reads TGTGCCAGCAGCTTAGAGGCCGGCGGGGAGCAGTTCTTC.

As concerns this clone: One end of the junction varies from germline; a read error may be responsible. The V gene is TRBV27, the J gene TRBJ2-6; D is perhaps TRBD1 (5 bases). The CDR3 is made up of 13 amino acids. Germline CDR1 reads MNHEY; CDR2 reads SMNVEV (reference sequence). CDR3 in amino acids: CASTRSGANGLTF. In DNA, the CDR3 is TGTGCCAGCACCCGCTCTGGGGCCAACGGCCTGACTTTC.

This clone appeared a few times. CDR3 residues: CASSLLGHPNTEAFF. The CDR3 nucleotides read TGTGCCAGCAGCCTCCTGGGACACCCGAACACTGAAGCTTTCTTT. The J gene is TRBJ1-1, the V gene TRBV6-5; D may be TRBD1 (6 bases). CDR1 MNHEY and CDR2 SVGAGI come from the germline V gene. V was cut by 6 bases and J by 1 base, with 15 bases left in between. This CDR3 comprises 15 residues.

The V call is TRBV27, the J call TRBJ2-1; 12 bases match TRBD2. The trim removed 8 bases at V and 2 bases at J, leaving 16 bases unmatched. The CDR3 contains 19 residues. Germline V gene lookup returns CDR1 MNHEY and CDR2 SMNVEV (reference sequence). CDR3 sequence (DNA): TGTGCCAGCGCCGTGAGACTAGCGGGAGTAAGGGGGGCCTACAATGAGCAGTTCTTC. Its translation: CASAVRLAGVRGAYNEQFF.

The V call is TRBV10-3, the J call TRBJ2-1; TRBD2 is a possible D gene (5 bases). Germline V gene sequence: CDR1 ENHRY, CDR2 SYGVKD. Trimming took 3 bases from V and 15 from J, leaving 18 bases between them. This CDR3 region has 13 residues. The CDR3 sequence: CAISDRGLTRWFF. Here the CDR3 DNA reads TGTGCCATCAGTGACCGGGGTCTCACTAGGTGGTTCTTC.

This chain links TRBV11-1 with TRBJ2-3; 15 bases are shared with TRBD2. The CDR3 contains 16 residues. J lost 5 bases, V lost 3 bases, and 3 bases had no gene match. Per the germline V gene, CDR1 is SGHAT and CDR2 is FQDESV (reference sequence). The CDR3 spells CASSLGLAGGKDTQYF. CDR3 coding DNA: TGTGCCAGCAGCTTGGGACTAGCGGGAGGTAAAGATACGCAGTATTTT. Drawing the rest from reference TRBV11-1 and TRBJ2-3, the complete variable domain is EAEVAQSPRYKITEKSQAVAFWCDPISGHATLYWYRQILGQGPELLVQFQDESVVDDSQLPKDRFSAERLKGVDSTLKIQPAELGDSAMYLCASSLGLAGGKDTQYFGPGTRLTVL.

This clone was seen a handful of times. The chain is built from TRBV6-5 and TRBJ2-1, with 10 positions matching TRBD1. CDR1 is MNHEY and CDR2 is SVGAGI in the germline V gene. The CDR3 spans 16 residues. Germline trimming cut 2 bases from V and 7 bases from J; bases unmatched to any gene: 8. In nucleotides, the CDR3 is TGTGCCAGCAGTTACACCGGGACAGGGGTAAGGAATGAGCAGTTCTTC. Protein sequence: CASSYTGTGVRNEQFF.

This clone was seen more than once but under ten times. CDR3 sequence: CASSLAGGRGGELFF. As DNA, the CDR3 is TGTGCCAGCAGCTTAGCGGGGGGGCGAGGCGGGGAGCTGTTTTTT. This sequence joins TRBV28 and TRBJ2-2, with 11 bases lining up with TRBD2. Per the germline V gene, CDR1 is MDHEN and CDR2 is SYDVKM. The CDR3 covers 15 residues. Losses at the gene ends were 6 bases for V and 7 bases for J; bases not matched to a gene: 7.

This chain connects TRBV7-2 to TRBJ2-3, with D tentatively TRBD2 (6 bases). The CDR3 has 16 residues. V dropped 2 bases and J dropped 0 bases, with 12 bases sitting between them. Looked up from germline, CDR1 is SGHTA and CDR2 is FQGNSA. For the CDR3, the DNA is TGTGCCAGCAGCTTAAATGCGGGGATCAGCACAGATACGCAGTATTTT. Amino acids: CASSLNAGISTDTQYF.

This chain joins TRBV4-1 and TRBJ2-2; the match to TRBD1 covers 8 bases. The CDR3 sequence is 17 residues long. Germline V lookup: CDR1 MGHRA, CDR2 YSYEKL. Trimming cost V 0 bases and J 4 bases; bases outside gene matches: 7. The CDR3, as DNA: TGCGCCAGCAGCCAAGATGTCGGACAGGGAACCACCGGGGAGCTGTTTTTT. Translation gives CASSQDVGQGTTGELFF.

The chain links TRBV9 to TRBJ2-5, with 11 bases matching TRBD2. CDR1 is SGDLS, CDR2 YYNGEE, per germline. The CDR3 consists of 15 residues. Trimming at V came to 4 bases and at J to 4 bases, leaving 6 bases not matched to a gene. CDR3 nucleotides: TGTGCCAGCAGCCCGAGGACTAGCGGGTTAGAGACCCAGTACTTC. Amino acids: CASSPRTSGLETQYF.

The V and J genes are TRBV18 and TRBJ2-5; 11 bases are shared with TRBD1. The CDR3 is made up of 15 amino acids. The J segment lost 5 bases and the V segment lost 6 bases, leaving 8 bases of the junction unmatched. CDR1 and CDR2 from the germline V gene are KGHSH and LQKENI. The CDR3 DNA follows: TGTGCCAGCTCTCTTGGACAGGGGGCTGCGGAGACCCAGTACTTC. Its protein product is CASSLGQGAAETQYF.

In its sample, this clone was seen a few times. The rearrangement uses TRBV5-1 and TRBJ2-7; D is possibly TRBD2 (6 bases). The V end was cut by 2 bases, the J end by 7 bases, with 10 bases between. The CDR3 length is 12 residues. CDR1 and CDR2 (germline): SGHRS, YFSETQ. CDR3 nucleotides: TGCGCCAGCAGCTTCGGGGGTTTGGAGCAGTACTTC. Encoded protein: CASSFGGLEQYF.

The chain employs TRBV11-1 and TRBJ2-1; the match to TRBD2 covers 10 bases. The CDR3 loop spans 15 amino acids. The V segment lost 7 bases and the J segment 5 bases; nucleotides outside the gene matches: 8. The germline V gene has CDR1 SGHAT and CDR2 FQDESV (reference sequence). In nucleotides, the CDR3 is TGTGCCAGCACCAAAACTAGCGGGACGAACAATGAGCAGTTCTTC. Translated: CASTKTSGTNNEQFF.